This T cell receptor (beta chain) stems from a study of response to subunit inactivated influenza vaccine. A few counts support this clonotype. V was clipped by 5 bases and J by 1 base, with 19 bases between them. The CDR3 spans 16 residues. Germline V gives CDR1 DFQATT, CDR2 SNEGSKA (reference sequence). Using its own MiXCR run on the RT-PCR reads, TCRdb lists one record per CDR3 protein. This table holds 500,000 to 600,000 distinct CDR3 sequences, approximately 16% found once. Sequenced here: CD4+ T cells sorted from PBMCs, sampled roughly 24 months after vaccination. This receptor was identified in a man between 45 and 75 years old who received an inactivated influenza vaccine. The chain has TRBV20-1 and TRBJ2-3; the D gene is possibly TRBD2 (7 bases). This chain's CDR3 is CSAVRAGAGGTDTQYF. The CDR3 DNA follows: TGCAGTGCTGTCCGTGCAGGGGCGGGGGGCACAGATACGCAGTATTTT.